The 17 T cell receptor beta chains below all came from one sample that was sequenced in a study of cytomegalovirus exposure and HLA in healthy donors (dated 2017 in TCRdb). To prepare the library, the immunoSEQ multiplex PCR assay was applied. The multiplex PCR relied on a mix of 60 forward primers for TCR Vbeta segments and 13 reverse primers for TCR Jbeta segments. Imported from immuneACCESS, the table was reduced by TCRdb to in-frame sequences with V and J called. These copies leave out some clones; in studies compared against another copy, an unresolved V gene accounts for under half, and the cause of the remainder is not known. The sample profile shows about 140,000 clones; about three quarters of them were found once. Under 2% of the sample is held by the ten biggest clonotypes. Source material: PBMCs. All receptors come from a woman aged 25 to 39 in good health and CMV-seronegative.

The table lists this clone with a few counts. This sequence joins TRBV5-4 and TRBJ2-7; 12 bases agree with TRBD2. V gave up 0 bases and J gave up 5 bases; unmatched junction bases: 0. CDR1 and CDR2 (germline): SGHNT, YYREEE (reference sequence). This CDR3 comprises 14 residues. In nucleotides, the CDR3 is TGTGCCAGCAGCTTGGGACTAGCGGGAGACGAGCAGTACTTC. As protein: CASSLGLAGDEQYF.

The V call is TRBV18, the J call TRBJ2-7; 8 nucleotides line up with TRBD1. Germline CDR1 and CDR2: KGHSH and LQKENI. The CDR3 spans 13 residues. Germline trimming cut 4 bases from V and 3 bases from J; bases unmatched to any gene: 2. The CDR3 loop is CASSQGQDYEQYV. The CDR3 coding sequence is TGTGCCAGCTCACAGGGACAGGACTACGAGCAGTACGTC.

The chain carries TRBV6-1 and TRBJ1-4; D is uncertain. The V end lost 0 bases, the J end lost 0 bases, and 8 bases lay between the germline ends. Per germline, CDR1 MNHNS and CDR2 SASEGT. The CDR3 covers 16 residues. CDR3 in amino acids: CASSEAFPATNEKLFF. The CDR3 nucleotides read TGTGCCAGCAGTGAAGCGTTCCCAGCAACTAATGAAAAACTGTTTTTT.

The chain has TRBV11-2 and TRBJ2-5; 8 positions agree with TRBD2. CDR3 size: 16 residues. Germline lookup yields CDR1 SGHAT and CDR2 FQNNGV. The junction had 11 bases not matched to a gene; V was cut back by 3 bases and J by 5 bases. The CDR3 DNA follows: TGTGCCAGCAGCTTCGCGGGGGGTACAATGGGGGAGACCCAGTACTTC. Translation gives CASSFAGGTMGETQYF.

The chain employs TRBV4-2 and TRBJ1-2; the match to TRBD1 covers 10 bases. The germline V gene has CDR1 LGHNA and CDR2 YNFKEQ. The V segment lost 4 bases and the J segment 6 bases; nucleotides outside the gene matches: 2. The CDR3 runs to 13 residues. CDR3 amino acids: CASSPTGGHGYTF. CDR3 DNA: TGTGCCAGCAGCCCGACAGGGGGCCATGGCTACACCTTC.

The chain combines TRBV18 with TRBJ2-7, with 8 bases identical to TRBD2. The CDR3 extends over 14 amino acids. J lost 4 bases, V lost 4 bases, and 6 bases had no gene match. CDR1 is KGHSH and CDR2 is LQKENI in the germline V gene. CDR3 bases: TGTGCCAGCTCACTCTTACGGGGGGGATACGAGCAGTACGTC. Amino acids: CASSLLRGGYEQYV.

This chain links TRBV7-3 with TRBJ2-1; 13 nucleotides align to TRBD2. V trimming: 0 bases; J trimming: 7 bases; junction bases outside the gene matches: 6. Looked up from germline, CDR1 is SGHTA and CDR2 is FQGTGA. The length of the CDR3 is 17 residues. The CDR3 DNA follows: TGTGCCAGCAGCTTAACGGGGACTAGCGGGGAGGGGAATGAGCAGTTCTTC. Amino acids: CASSLTGTSGEGNEQFF.

CDR3 nucleotide sequence: TGTGCCAGCAGCTTGATACCACGAACAGGGGACGAGCAGTACTTC. It translates to CASSLIPRTGDEQYF. The chain has TRBV5-6 and TRBJ2-7; 7 nucleotides align to TRBD1. Trimming removed 1 base from V and 5 bases from J; junction bases left unmatched: 9. This CDR3 has 15 amino acids. Germline V gene sequence: CDR1 SGHDT, CDR2 YYEEEE. Full variable domain (remainder filled in from reference TRBV5-6 and TRBJ2-7): DAGVTQSPTHLIKTRGQQVTLRCSPKSGHDTVSWYQQALGQGPQFIFQYYEEEERQRGNFPDRFSGHQFPNYSSELNVNALLLGDSALYLCASSLIPRTGDEQYFGPGTRLTVT.

This chain connects TRBV30 to TRBJ1-6; no firm D call. Trimming took off 4 bases at V and 4 bases at J, with 8 bases between the two ends. Germline V gene data show CDR1 as GTSNPN and CDR2 as SVGIG (reference sequence). The CDR3 length is 13 residues. CDR3 loop: CAWTRGYNSPLHF. The CDR3, as DNA: TGTGCCTGGACCCGAGGGTATAATTCACCCCTCCACTTT.

V gene TRBV5-1 combines with J gene TRBJ2-3; no clear D. Trimming pared 6 bases from V and 3 bases from J, leaving 5 bases between. Germline CDR1 reads SGHRS; CDR2 reads YFSETQ. The CDR3 runs 11 residues. CDR3 protein: CASIGTDTQYF. CDR3 coding DNA: TGCGCCAGCATCGGGACAGATACGCAGTATTTT.

The rearrangement joins TRBV11-2 to TRBJ1-3; D remains unclear. Germline-derived CDR1 and CDR2 are SGHAT and FQNNGV. The CDR3 totals 16 residues. Trimming left V 1 base short and J 0 bases short, with 10 bases between. The CDR3 nucleotides are TGTGCCAGCAGCTTAGTCTCCGGGAACTCTGGAAACACCATATATTTT. This sequence encodes CASSLVSGNSGNTIYF. The full variable domain, completed using reference TRBV11-2 and TRBJ1-3, is EAGVAQSPRYKIIEKRQSVAFWCNPISGHATLYWYQQILGQGPKLLIQFQNNGVVDDSQLPKDRFSAERLKGVDSTLKIQPAKLEDSAVYLCASSLVSGNSGNTIYFGEGSWLTVV.

This chain links TRBV7-3 with TRBJ2-1; 9 nucleotides match TRBD2. The CDR3 extends over 15 amino acids. Trimming cost V 5 bases and J 9 bases; bases outside gene matches: 11. CDR1 is SGHTA and CDR2 is FQGTGA in the germline V gene. The CDR3 DNA reads TGTGCCAGCAGCCCTACAGGAGTTAGCGGGAGTGAGCAGTTCTTC. The encoded protein is CASSPTGVSGSEQFF.

The V gene is TRBV6-1, the J gene TRBJ2-2; 11 bases agree with TRBD2. This CDR3 contains 15 residues. CDR1 is MNHNS, CDR2 SASEGT, per germline. The V segment lost 6 bases and the J segment 4 bases; nucleotides outside the gene matches: 4. CDR3 residues: CASSLGLAGTGELFF. The CDR3 region has the DNA TGTGCCAGCAGCCTCGGACTAGCGGGCACCGGGGAGCTGTTTTTT.

V gene TRBV18 combines with J gene TRBJ1-4; no firm D call. Per germline, CDR1 KGHSH and CDR2 LQKENI. V was shortened by 2 bases and J by 0 bases, with 7 bases between the two germline ends. The CDR3 runs 15 residues. The CDR3: CASSPSWSTNEKLFF. CDR3 nucleotide sequence: TGTGCCAGCTCACCAAGCTGGTCAACTAATGAAAAACTGTTTTTT.

The CDR3 reads CASSSLPSYNEQFF. CDR3 DNA sequence: TGTGCCAGCAGCTCCCTCCCCTCCTACAATGAGCAGTTCTTC. The rearrangement links TRBV7-9 to TRBJ2-1, with no clear D. Germline V gives CDR1 SEHNR, CDR2 FQNEAQ (reference sequence). CDR3 size: 14 residues. V shed 4 bases and J shed 0 bases, with 7 bases lying between them.

The chain uses TRBV19 and TRBJ2-7, with a possible D match to TRBD2 (5 bases). The V gene lost 4 bases and the J gene lost 7 bases, with 14 bases spanning the gap. The CDR3 has 13 residues. The V gene's germline CDR1 is LNHDA and CDR2 SQIVND (reference sequence). CDR3 amino acids: CASSTRQGGEQYF. The CDR3 nucleotides are TGTGCCAGTAGTACGCGGCAAGGAGGTGAGCAGTACTTC.

The chain recombines TRBV9 with TRBJ2-2, with 12 bases aligning to TRBD2. The CDR3 runs to 19 residues. CDR1 is SGDLS, CDR2 YYNGEE, per germline. Germline trimming cut 3 bases from V and 7 bases from J; bases unmatched to any gene: 16. For the CDR3, the DNA is TGTGCCAGCAGCGGAGCCGGAGGTTCAGGGACTAGCGGGTTCGGGGAGCTGTTTTTT. This sequence encodes CASSGAGGSGTSGFGELFF.